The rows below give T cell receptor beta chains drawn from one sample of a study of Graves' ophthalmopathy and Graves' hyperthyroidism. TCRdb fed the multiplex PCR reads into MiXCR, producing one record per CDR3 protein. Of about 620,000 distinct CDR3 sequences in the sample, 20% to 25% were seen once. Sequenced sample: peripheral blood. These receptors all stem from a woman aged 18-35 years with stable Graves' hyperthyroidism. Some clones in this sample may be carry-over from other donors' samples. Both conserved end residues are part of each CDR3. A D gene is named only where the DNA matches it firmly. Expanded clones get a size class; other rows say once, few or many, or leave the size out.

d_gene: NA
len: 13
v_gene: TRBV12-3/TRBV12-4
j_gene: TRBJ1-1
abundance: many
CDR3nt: TGTGCCAGCAGCCTCAGCATGAACACTGAAGCTTTCTTT
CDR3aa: CASSLSMNTEAFF

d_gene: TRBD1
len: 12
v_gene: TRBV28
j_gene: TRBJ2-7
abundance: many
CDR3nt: TGTGCCAGCAACCAGGGGGCCTACGAGCAGTACTTC
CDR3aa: CASNQGAYEQYF

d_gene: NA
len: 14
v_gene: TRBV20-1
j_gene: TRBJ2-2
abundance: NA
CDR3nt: TGCAGTGCTAGAAACGGGGGCGGGTCTTCCGAGCTGTTTTTT
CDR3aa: CSARNGGGSSELFF

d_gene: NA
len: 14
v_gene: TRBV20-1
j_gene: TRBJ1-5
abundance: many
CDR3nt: TGCAGTGCTAGGGGAAGGGGTTCTAACCAGCCCCAGCATTTT
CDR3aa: CSARGRGSNQPQHF

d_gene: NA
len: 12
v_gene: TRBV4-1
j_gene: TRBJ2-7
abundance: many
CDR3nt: TGCGCCAGCAGCCAAGACTGGGACGAGCAGTACTTC
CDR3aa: CASSQDWDEQYF

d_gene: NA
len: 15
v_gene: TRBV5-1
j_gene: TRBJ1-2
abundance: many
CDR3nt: TGCGCCAGCAGCTTGGAAGGGGGGACGGCCCATGGCTACACCTTC
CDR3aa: CASSLEGGTAHGYTF

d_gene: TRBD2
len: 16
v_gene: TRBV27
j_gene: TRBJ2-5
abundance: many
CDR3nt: TGTGCCAGCAGTTTATCGCGGACTAGCGGGAGCGAGACCCAGTACTTC
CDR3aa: CASSLSRTSGSETQYF

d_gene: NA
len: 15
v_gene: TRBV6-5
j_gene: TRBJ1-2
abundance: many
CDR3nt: TGTGCCAGCAGTTACAACGGCGAATTTAACTATGGCTACACCTTC
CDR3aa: CASSYNGEFNYGYTF

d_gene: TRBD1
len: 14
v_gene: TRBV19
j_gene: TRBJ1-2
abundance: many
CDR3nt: TGTGCCAGTAAGCGGACAGGGATGAACTATGGCTACACCTTC
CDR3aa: CASKRTGMNYGYTF

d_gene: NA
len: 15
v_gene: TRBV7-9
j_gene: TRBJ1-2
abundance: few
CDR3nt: TGTGCCAGCAGCTTACGGGGGGGGATCTCCTATGGCTACACCTTC
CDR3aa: CASSLRGGISYGYTF

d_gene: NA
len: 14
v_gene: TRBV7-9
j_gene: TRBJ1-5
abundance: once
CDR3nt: TGTGCCAGCAGCTTAGGAAGGACTCATCAGCCCCAGCATTTT
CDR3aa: CASSLGRTHQPQHF

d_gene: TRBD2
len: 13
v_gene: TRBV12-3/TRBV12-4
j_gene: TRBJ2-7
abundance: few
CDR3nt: TGTGCCACCGGACTAGCGGGAGCTTACGAGCAGTACTTC
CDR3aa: CATGLAGAYEQYF

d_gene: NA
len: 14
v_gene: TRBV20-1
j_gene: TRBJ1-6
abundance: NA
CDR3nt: TGCAGTGCTAGAGAAGTAGGGGGTGTTTCACCCCTCCACTTT
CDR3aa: CSAREVGGVSPLHF

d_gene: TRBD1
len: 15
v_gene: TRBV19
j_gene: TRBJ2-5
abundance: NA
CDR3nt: TGTGCCAGTAGGGCGGCCGGGACAGGGGTTTTGGCCCAGTACTTC
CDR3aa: CASRAAGTGVLAQYF

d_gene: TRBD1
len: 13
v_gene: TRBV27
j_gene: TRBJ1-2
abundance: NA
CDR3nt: TGTGCCAGCAGAACGGGACAGGGGAAGGGCTACACCTTC
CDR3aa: CASRTGQGKGYTF

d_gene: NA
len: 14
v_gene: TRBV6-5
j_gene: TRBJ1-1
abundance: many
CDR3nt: TGTGCCAGCAGTCACAGATCCCGCCCCACTGAAGCTTTCTTT
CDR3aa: CASSHRSRPTEAFF

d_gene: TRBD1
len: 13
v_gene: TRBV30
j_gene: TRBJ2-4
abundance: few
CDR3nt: TGTGCCTGGACCCGGACAGGAGCAAACATTCAGTACTTC
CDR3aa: CAWTRTGANIQYF

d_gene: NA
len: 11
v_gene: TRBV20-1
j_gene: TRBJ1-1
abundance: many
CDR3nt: TGCAGTGCTAGGACAGCAATAGAAGCTTTCTTT
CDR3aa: CSARTAIEAFF

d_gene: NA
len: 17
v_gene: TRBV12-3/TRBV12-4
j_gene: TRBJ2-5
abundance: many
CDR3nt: TGTGCCAGCAGCCCCTTGGGGAAGGGCGCGTACCAAGAGACCCAGTACTTC
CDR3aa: CASSPLGKGAYQETQYF

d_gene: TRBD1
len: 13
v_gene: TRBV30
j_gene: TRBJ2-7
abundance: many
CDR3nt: TGTGCCTGGAGTGTCGGACAGGACTACGAGCAGTACTTC
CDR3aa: CAWSVGQDYEQYF

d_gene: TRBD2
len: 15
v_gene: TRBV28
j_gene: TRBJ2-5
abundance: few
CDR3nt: TGTGCCAGCAGCCCTGGACTAGCGCATCGAGAGACCCAGTACTTC
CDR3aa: CASSPGLAHRETQYF

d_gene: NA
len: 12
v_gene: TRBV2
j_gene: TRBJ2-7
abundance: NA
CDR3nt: TGTGCCAGCAGTGAACAGCCCTACGAGCAGTACTTC
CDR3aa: CASSEQPYEQYF

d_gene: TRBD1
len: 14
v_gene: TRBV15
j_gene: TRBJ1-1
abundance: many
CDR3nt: TGTGCCACCAGCATTGACAGGGTGAACACTGAAGCTTTCTTT
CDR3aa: CATSIDRVNTEAFF

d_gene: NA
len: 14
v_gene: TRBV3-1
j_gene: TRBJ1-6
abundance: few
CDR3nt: TGTGCCAGCAGCCAAGATCGAGTCCCCCAGCCCCTCCACTTT
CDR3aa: CASSQDRVPQPLHF

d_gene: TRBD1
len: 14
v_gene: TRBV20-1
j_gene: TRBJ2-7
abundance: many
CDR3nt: TGCAGTGCTACTCGGACAGGGTTATTCCACGAGCAGTACTTC
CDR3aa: CSATRTGLFHEQYF

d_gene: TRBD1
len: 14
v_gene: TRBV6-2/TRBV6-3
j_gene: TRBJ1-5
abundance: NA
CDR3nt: TGTGCCGTACGAAGACAGGGGTGGAATCAGCCCCAGCATTTT
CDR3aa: CAVRRQGWNQPQHF

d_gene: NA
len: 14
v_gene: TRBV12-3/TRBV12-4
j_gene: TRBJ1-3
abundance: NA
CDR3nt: TGTGCCAGCAGCCCCCGGGACCAACTGTGGGCCATATGTTTT
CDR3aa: CASSPRDQLWAICF

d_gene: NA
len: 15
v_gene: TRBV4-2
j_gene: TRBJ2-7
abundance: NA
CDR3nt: TGTGCCAGCAGCCAAGAACGGGGGGCTAATTACGAGCAGTACTTC
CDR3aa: CASSQERGANYEQYF

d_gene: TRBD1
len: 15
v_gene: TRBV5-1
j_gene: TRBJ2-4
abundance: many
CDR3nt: TGCGCCAGCAGCTTGGCCACGACAGGGGGAAACATTCAGTACTTC
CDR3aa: CASSLATTGGNIQYF

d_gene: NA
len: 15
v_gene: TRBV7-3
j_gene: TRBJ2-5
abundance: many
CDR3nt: TGTGCCAGCAGCTACCAGGCTGGGGGCGAAGAGACCCAGTACTTC
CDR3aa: CASSYQAGGEETQYF

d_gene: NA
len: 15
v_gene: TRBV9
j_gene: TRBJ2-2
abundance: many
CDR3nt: TGTGCCAGCAGCGTAAACGGGATTCATACCGGGGAGCTGTTTTTT
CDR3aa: CASSVNGIHTGELFF

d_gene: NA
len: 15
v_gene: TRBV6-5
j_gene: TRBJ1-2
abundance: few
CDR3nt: TGTGCCAGCAGTTACTCCCGGGGTTTCCACTATGGCTACACCTTC
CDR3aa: CASSYSRGFHYGYTF

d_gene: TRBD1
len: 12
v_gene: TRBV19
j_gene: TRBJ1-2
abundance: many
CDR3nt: TGTGCCTCCGAGGACAGGGGGGCTGACTACACCTTC
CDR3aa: CASEDRGADYTF

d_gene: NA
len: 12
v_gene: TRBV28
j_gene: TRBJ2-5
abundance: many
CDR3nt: TGTGCCAGCAGAGGGCAGCGGGAGACCCAGTACTTC
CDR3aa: CASRGQRETQYF

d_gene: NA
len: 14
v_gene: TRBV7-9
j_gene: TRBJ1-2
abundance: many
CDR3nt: TGTGCCAGCAGCCCCCGGGGGGGCCTTGATGGCTACACCTTC
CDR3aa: CASSPRGGLDGYTF

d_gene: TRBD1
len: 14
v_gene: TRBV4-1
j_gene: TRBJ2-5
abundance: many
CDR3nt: TGCGCCAGCAGCCAAAGACAGGGGGCAGAGACCCAGTACTTC
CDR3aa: CASSQRQGAETQYF

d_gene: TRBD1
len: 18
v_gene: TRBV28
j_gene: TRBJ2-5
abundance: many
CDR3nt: TGTGCCAGCAGTTTTCTTCTCGGGACAGGGTTAAACCAAGAGACCCAGTACTTC
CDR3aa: CASSFLLGTGLNQETQYF

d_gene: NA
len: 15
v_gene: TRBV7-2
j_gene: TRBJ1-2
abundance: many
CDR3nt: TGTGCCAGCACCCCGTCCACCGGGACACTCTATGGCTACACCTTC
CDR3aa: CASTPSTGTLYGYTF

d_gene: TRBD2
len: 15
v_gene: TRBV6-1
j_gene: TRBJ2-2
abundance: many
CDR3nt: TGTGCCAGCAGGTGGACTAGCGGATCCACCGGGGAGCTGTTTTTT
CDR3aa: CASRWTSGSTGELFF

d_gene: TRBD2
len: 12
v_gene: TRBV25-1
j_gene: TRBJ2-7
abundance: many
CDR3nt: TGTGCCACCGGACGGGGGGGGGACGAGCAGTACTTC
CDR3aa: CATGRGGDEQYF

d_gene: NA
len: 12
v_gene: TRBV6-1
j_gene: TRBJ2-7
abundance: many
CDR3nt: TGTGCCATCGGGGGACGACGATCCGAGCAGTACTTC
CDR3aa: CAIGGRRSEQYF

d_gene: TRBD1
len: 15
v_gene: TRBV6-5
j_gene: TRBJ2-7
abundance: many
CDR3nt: TGTGCCAGCAGTTACCGGGACAGGGGATCCTACGAGCAGTACTTC
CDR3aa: CASSYRDRGSYEQYF

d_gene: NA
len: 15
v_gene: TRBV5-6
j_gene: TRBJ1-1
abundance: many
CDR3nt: TGTGCCAGCAGCTTGGATGAGGGGCCGAACACTGAAGCTTTCTTT
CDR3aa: CASSLDEGPNTEAFF

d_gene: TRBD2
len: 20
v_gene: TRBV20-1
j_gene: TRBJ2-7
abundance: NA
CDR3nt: TGCAGTGCTAGAGATTTCTCCGCGGGGGGGCTCGGACGTAAGTCCTACGAGCAGTACTTC
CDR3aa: CSARDFSAGGLGRKSYEQYF

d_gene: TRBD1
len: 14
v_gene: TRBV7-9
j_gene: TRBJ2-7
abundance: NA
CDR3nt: TGTGCCAGCAGCCATCGGACAGGGAGAGGCGAGCAGTACTTC
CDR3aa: CASSHRTGRGEQYF

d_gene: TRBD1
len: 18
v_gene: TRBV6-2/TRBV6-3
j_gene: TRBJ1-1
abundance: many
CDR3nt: TGTGCCAGCAGTTCCCGGCCCGGGACAGGGAAGGGGGGAAAAGAAGCTTTCTTT
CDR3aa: CASSSRPGTGKGGKEAFF

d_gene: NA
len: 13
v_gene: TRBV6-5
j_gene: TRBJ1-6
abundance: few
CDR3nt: TGTGCCAGCACCGGGGACTATAATTCACCCCTCCACTTT
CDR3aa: CASTGDYNSPLHF